The rows below give T cell receptor beta chains drawn from one sample of a study of T cell responses to AZD1222 COVID-19 vaccine. Produced via immunoSEQ multiplex PCR; TCRdb's table is partial and in-frame only. The data contain more than 100,000 clones, over 75% of them singletons. The starting material was peripheral blood, obtained on day 0 of AZD1222 vaccination. These receptors were taken from an adult in good health. Each CDR3 is given with its conserved first and last residue. The order of the fields is J gene, clone size, D gene, V gene, CDR3 DNA, CDR3 protein. A D gene is named only where the DNA matches it firmly. Rows give clone size only sometimes, using once, few, many, or a class for an expanded clone.

j_gene: TRBJ1-5; abundance: NA; d_gene: NA; v_gene: TRBV28; CDR3nt: TGTGCCAGCAGCATTTCACAGGGTTATAGCAATCAGCCCCAGCATTTT; CDR3aa: CASSISQGYSNQPQHF
j_gene: TRBJ2-1; abundance: NA; d_gene: NA; v_gene: TRBV5-4; CDR3nt: TGTGCCAGCAGCTTGGGATCCCACCTTGGCGGATATGAGCAGTTCTTC; CDR3aa: CASSLGSHLGGYEQFF
j_gene: TRBJ2-7; abundance: NA; d_gene: NA; v_gene: TRBV3-1/TRBV3-2; CDR3nt: TGTGCCAGCAGCCAAGTACGTCTGAGGGGGGAGGGAGTCGAGCAGTACTTC; CDR3aa: CASSQVRLRGEGVEQYF
j_gene: TRBJ2-1; abundance: NA; d_gene: NA; v_gene: TRBV2; CDR3nt: TGTGCCAGCAGTCCCCTGGCGGGGAACTACAATGAGCAGTTCTTC; CDR3aa: CASSPLAGNYNEQFF
j_gene: TRBJ1-1; abundance: NA; d_gene: NA; v_gene: TRBV4-1; CDR3nt: TGCGCCAGCAGCCAAGGGGTAGGAGGCATTTCTGCGGACACTGAAGCTTTCTTT; CDR3aa: CASSQGVGGISADTEAFF
j_gene: TRBJ1-1; abundance: NA; d_gene: NA; v_gene: TRBV4-1; CDR3nt: TGCGCCAGCAGCCAAGAGTGGGGCGATCTCTCTGAAGCTTTCTTT; CDR3aa: CASSQEWGDLSEAFF
j_gene: TRBJ1-5; abundance: NA; d_gene: NA; v_gene: TRBV3-1/TRBV3-2; CDR3nt: TGTGCCAGCAGCCAAGGTTCAGGGGTGGCTCAGCCCCAGCATTTT; CDR3aa: CASSQGSGVAQPQHF
j_gene: TRBJ2-7; abundance: NA; d_gene: NA; v_gene: TRBV7-6; CDR3nt: TGTGCCAGCAGCTCGGGGGGCCGTTCCTACTCCTACGAGCAGTACTTC; CDR3aa: CASSSGGRSYSYEQYF
j_gene: TRBJ2-1; abundance: NA; d_gene: NA; v_gene: TRBV3-1/TRBV3-2; CDR3nt: TGTGCCAGCAGCCCCCGTCTCTTAGCGAGGATCTACAATGAGCAGTTCTTC; CDR3aa: CASSPRLLARIYNEQFF
j_gene: TRBJ2-7; abundance: NA; d_gene: TRBD1; v_gene: TRBV6-1; CDR3nt: TGTGCCAGCAGTGAAGGGGCAGGGGGCTTCTACGAGCAGTACTTC; CDR3aa: CASSEGAGGFYEQYF
j_gene: TRBJ2-6; abundance: NA; d_gene: TRBD2; v_gene: TRBV7-2; CDR3nt: TGTGCCAGCAGCCCTCTCGCGGGAGTAGTTGGGGCCAACGTCCTGACTTTC; CDR3aa: CASSPLAGVVGANVLTF
j_gene: TRBJ2-6; abundance: NA; d_gene: NA; v_gene: TRBV28; CDR3nt: TGTGCCAGCAGTTCCTGGGGCTCTGGGGCCAACGTCCTGACTTTC; CDR3aa: CASSSWGSGANVLTF
j_gene: TRBJ1-2; abundance: NA; d_gene: NA; v_gene: TRBV28; CDR3nt: TGTGCCAGCAGTCTTCGCCAGCCCCAAAGTGGCTACACCTTC; CDR3aa: CASSLRQPQSGYTF
j_gene: TRBJ2-2; abundance: few; d_gene: NA; v_gene: TRBV5-4; CDR3nt: TGTGCCAGCAGCGTTCTGGGGGCCACCGGGGAGCTGTTTTTT; CDR3aa: CASSVLGATGELFF
j_gene: TRBJ2-1; abundance: once; d_gene: NA; v_gene: TRBV7-9; CDR3nt: TGTGCCAGCAGTAAGCCGGACCTTGAGCAGTTCTTC; CDR3aa: CASSKPDLEQFF
j_gene: TRBJ2-1; abundance: NA; d_gene: TRBD2; v_gene: TRBV5-5; CDR3nt: TGTGCCAGCACGCGAACGGGGGGGCCGGGCAATGAGCAGTTCTTC; CDR3aa: CASTRTGGPGNEQFF
j_gene: TRBJ1-1; abundance: NA; d_gene: NA; v_gene: TRBV30; CDR3nt: TGTGCCTGGAGTGTAGGGGCCGGGACTGAAGCTTTCTTT; CDR3aa: CAWSVGAGTEAFF
j_gene: TRBJ2-4; abundance: many; d_gene: TRBD1; v_gene: TRBV2; CDR3nt: TGTGCCAGCAGGCGAGGGACAGCAAGAGCCAAAAACATTCAGTACTTC; CDR3aa: CASRRGTARAKNIQYF
j_gene: TRBJ2-7; abundance: once; d_gene: NA; v_gene: TRBV19; CDR3nt: TGTGCCAGTAGTACGACACTCACCGCGGGCTACGAGCAGTACTTC; CDR3aa: CASSTTLTAGYEQYF
j_gene: TRBJ2-3; abundance: NA; d_gene: TRBD2; v_gene: TRBV9; CDR3nt: TGTGCCAGCAGCCACGCTAGCGGTGCTGGGGGTACGCAGTATTTT; CDR3aa: CASSHASGAGGTQYF
j_gene: TRBJ2-1; abundance: NA; d_gene: NA; v_gene: TRBV4-2; CDR3nt: TGTGCCAGCAGCCAGACCCCTGAAGTCTCTGTGCAGTTCTTC; CDR3aa: CASSQTPEVSVQFF
j_gene: TRBJ2-7; abundance: NA; d_gene: NA; v_gene: TRBV6-1; CDR3nt: TGTGCCAGCAGTGAAGACGGGGCAGGGAACTACGAGCAGTACTTC; CDR3aa: CASSEDGAGNYEQYF
j_gene: TRBJ2-7; abundance: NA; d_gene: TRBD2; v_gene: TRBV30; CDR3nt: TGTGCCTGGAGTGCCCCGGGGGGTCCCTACGAGCAGTACTTC; CDR3aa: CAWSAPGGPYEQYF
j_gene: TRBJ1-2; abundance: once; d_gene: NA; v_gene: TRBV7-2; CDR3nt: TGTGCCAGCAGCTTAGGTATCGTATCAGGACCCCCTAACTATGGCTACACCTTC; CDR3aa: CASSLGIVSGPPNYGYTF
j_gene: TRBJ2-6; abundance: NA; d_gene: NA; v_gene: TRBV28; CDR3nt: TGTGCCAGCAGTTCTCCGGTTGGGGCCAACGTCCTGACTTTC; CDR3aa: CASSSPVGANVLTF
j_gene: TRBJ1-1; abundance: many; d_gene: NA; v_gene: TRBV10-3; CDR3nt: TGTGCCATCAGTGGGAATCAGGGAAACACTGAAGCTTTCTTT; CDR3aa: CAISGNQGNTEAFF
j_gene: TRBJ2-4; abundance: NA; d_gene: NA; v_gene: TRBV27; CDR3nt: TGTGCCAGCAGTTTATGGGGGGCGGACATTCAGTACTTC; CDR3aa: CASSLWGADIQYF
j_gene: TRBJ1-2; abundance: NA; d_gene: NA; v_gene: TRBV27; CDR3nt: TGTGCCAGCAGTTTTGGGCGGTACTATGGCTACACCTTC; CDR3aa: CASSFGRYYGYTF
j_gene: TRBJ1-2; abundance: NA; d_gene: NA; v_gene: TRBV11-2; CDR3nt: TGTGCCAGCAGGAGGTCGGCCGAGAGAGGCTACACCTTC; CDR3aa: CASRRSAERGYTF
j_gene: TRBJ2-2; abundance: NA; d_gene: NA; v_gene: TRBV27; CDR3nt: TGTGCCAGCAGTTTAAGGGCAGCGAACACCGGGGAGCTGTTTTTT; CDR3aa: CASSLRAANTGELFF
j_gene: TRBJ1-1; abundance: once; d_gene: NA; v_gene: TRBV10-2; CDR3nt: TGCGCCAGCAGTGCGGCAGGGGATCGAATAGCTTTCTTT; CDR3aa: CASSAAGDRIAFF
j_gene: TRBJ2-7; abundance: NA; d_gene: TRBD1; v_gene: TRBV7-2; CDR3nt: TGTGCCAGCAGCTTACTGACAGGGGAGGACGAGCAGTACTTC; CDR3aa: CASSLLTGEDEQYF
j_gene: TRBJ2-7; abundance: NA; d_gene: NA; v_gene: TRBV3-1/TRBV3-2; CDR3nt: TGTGCCAGCAGCCCCCAGCGGGTTAGGTACGAGCAGTACTTC; CDR3aa: CASSPQRVRYEQYF
j_gene: TRBJ2-5; abundance: NA; d_gene: NA; v_gene: TRBV29-1; CDR3nt: TGCAGCGTTGGACTAGGGTGGGGTGAGACCCAGTACTTC; CDR3aa: CSVGLGWGETQYF
j_gene: TRBJ1-2; abundance: NA; d_gene: NA; v_gene: TRBV28; CDR3nt: TGTGCCAGCAGGGTTACAGGGATTTATGGCTACACCTTC; CDR3aa: CASRVTGIYGYTF
j_gene: TRBJ2-5; abundance: NA; d_gene: NA; v_gene: TRBV5-1; CDR3nt: TGCGCCAGCAGCAGGGGCCAGGGCCAAGAGACCCAGTACTTC; CDR3aa: CASSRGQGQETQYF
j_gene: TRBJ2-4; abundance: NA; d_gene: TRBD1; v_gene: TRBV11-2; CDR3nt: TGTGCCAGCAGCCGACTGGCGGGACAGGGAAGCATTCAGTACTTC; CDR3aa: CASSRLAGQGSIQYF
j_gene: TRBJ2-3; abundance: NA; d_gene: NA; v_gene: TRBV6-6; CDR3nt: TGTGCCAGCAGTTCCCGTGGCGGGACAGATACGCAGTATTTT; CDR3aa: CASSSRGGTDTQYF